The entry that follows covers one T cell receptor beta chain sequence. What it binds is unknown. Libraries were prepared by immunoSEQ multiplex PCR; TCRdb keeps only in-frame clonotypes and omits some of them. This table has around 1.5 million clones, around 98% appearing once. The data originate from a study of shared clonotypes between healthy human individuals. Study observations and caveats: Naive subsets usually exceeded memory subsets in estimated richness.

There were only Caucasian adults among the donors, and all lived in Nashville, Tennessee. The CDR3 length is 13 residues. CDR1 is MNHEY and CDR2 is SVGAGI in the germline V gene. V lost 5 bases to trimming and J lost 3 bases; unmatched junction nucleotides: 3. Input material: naive CD4+ T cells sorted from blood. The sample's subset: CD45RA+ positively selected. The sequence was obtained from a man between 25 and 39 years old in good health. The chain is built from TRBV6-5 and TRBJ1-1; 7 nucleotides match TRBD1. The CDR3 spells CASSDRVHTEAFF. The CDR3, as DNA: TGTGCCAGCAGTGACAGGGTACACACTGAAGCTTTCTTT.